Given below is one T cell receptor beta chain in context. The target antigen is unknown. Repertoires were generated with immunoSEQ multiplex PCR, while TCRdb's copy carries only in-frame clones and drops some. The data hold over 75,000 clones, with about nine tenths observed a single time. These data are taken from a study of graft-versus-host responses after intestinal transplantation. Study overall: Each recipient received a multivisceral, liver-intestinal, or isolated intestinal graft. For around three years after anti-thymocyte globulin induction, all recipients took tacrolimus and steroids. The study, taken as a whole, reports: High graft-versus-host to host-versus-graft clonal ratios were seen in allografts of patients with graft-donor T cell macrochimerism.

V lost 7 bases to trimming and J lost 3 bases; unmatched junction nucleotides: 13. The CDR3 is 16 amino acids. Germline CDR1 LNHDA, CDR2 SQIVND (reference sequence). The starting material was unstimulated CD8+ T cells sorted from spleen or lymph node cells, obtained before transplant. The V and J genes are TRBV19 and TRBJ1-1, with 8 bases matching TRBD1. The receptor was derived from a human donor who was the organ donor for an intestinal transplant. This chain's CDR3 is CASNPQGAVGDTEAFF. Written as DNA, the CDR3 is TGTGCCAGTAATCCGCAGGGGGCAGTTGGGGACACTGAAGCTTTCTTT.